These T cell receptor beta chains were read from a single sample in a study of beta chain features in type 1 diabetes. Sequencing was performed with immunoSEQ multiplex PCR; in TCRdb, only in-frame clones are kept and a portion is missing. The data contain about 330,000 clones, 11% of them singletons. Sequencing was done on a sample of naive CD4+ T cells from blood. The receptors were sampled from a woman aged 30 to 39 in good health. Each CDR3 is given with its conserved first and last residue. Fields, in order: clone size, J gene, V gene, D gene, CDR3 protein, CDR3 DNA. D genes are given only for firm matches. Expanded clones get a size class; other rows say once, few or many, or leave the size out.

>few|TRBJ2-3|TRBV30|-
CAWSSYLLPQYF
TGTGCCTGGAGCTCCTACCTCCTGCCGCAGTATTTT
>few|TRBJ2-2|TRBV7-9|TRBD2
CASSFSPTSGRNTGELFF
TGTGCCAGCAGCTTTAGCCCGACTAGCGGGAGAAACACCGGGGAGCTGTTTTTT
>few|TRBJ1-2|TRBV2|-
CASSDPGEAGYTF
TGTGCCAGCAGTGATCCGGGAGAGGCTGGCTACACCTTC
>few|TRBJ2-1|TRBV25-1|TRBD2
CASEPTFGTSGANEQFF
TGTGCCAGCGAACCCACATTCGGGACTAGCGGTGCGAATGAGCAGTTCTTC
>-|TRBJ2-7|TRBV5-4|-
CASSSRDKHYEQYF
TGTGCCAGCAGCTCCCGGGACAAGCACTACGAGCAGTACTTC
>-|TRBJ2-3|TRBV7-3|TRBD2
CASSLEASGSTDTQYF
TGTGCCAGCAGCTTAGAGGCTAGCGGTAGCACAGATACGCAGTATTTT
>-|TRBJ1-1|TRBV7-2|TRBD1
CASSHRGRPTEAFF
TGTGCCAGCAGCCACAGGGGGCGCCCCACTGAAGCTTTCTTT
>few|TRBJ2-7|TRBV7-2|-
CASSSDSRSYEQYF
TGTGCCAGCAGCTCCGACTCGCGGAGCTACGAGCAGTACTTC
>-|TRBJ2-1|TRBV5-1|-
CASSLQGGSYNEQFF
TGCGCCAGCAGCTTACAGGGGGGGTCCTACAATGAGCAGTTCTTC
>-|TRBJ2-1|TRBV19|TRBD2
CASRVRRGLSSGRWNEQFF
TGTGCCAGTAGAGTGCGGAGGGGCCTTAGTAGCGGGAGATGGAATGAGCAGTTCTTC